This entry describes one T cell receptor beta chain. This sample is part of a study of blood T cell repertoires in COVID-19. The overall study: PBMCs, B-cell-depleted T cells, or T cells provided the cDNA or gDNA that made up the material.

Each participant's cohort was designated according to participant-reported clinical history. The study recruited exposed participants who had met a COVID-19 case within 2 weeks before entry. Under the authors' procedure: Estimates of nucleated cell counts were drawn from the amplification of reference gene primers. Libraries were prepared by immunoSEQ multiplex PCR; TCRdb keeps only in-frame clonotypes and omits some of them. That table is the source of V, J and clone size, and D and trimming were worked out from the DNA. The sample contains 200,000 to 250,000 clones, around four fifths of which appear only once. Trimming removed 0 bases at V and 10 bases at J, with 6 bases between. The CDR3 totals 11 residues. Germline V gene sequence: CDR1 SGDLS, CDR2 YYNGEE.

The TCR originated in a woman in her forties or fifties who had been exposed to COVID-19. Sequenced material: PBMCs or T cells enriched from blood (not recorded which). This sequence joins TRBV9 and TRBJ2-3; a possible D gene is TRBD2 (5 bases). The CDR3 sequence: CASSVGTSQYF. CDR3 nucleotide sequence: TGTGCCAGCAGCGTAGGGACTTCGCAGTATTTT. Looking up the rest from reference TRBV9 and TRBJ2-3 gives the full variable domain: DSGVTQTPKHLITATGQRVTLRCSPRSGDLSVYWYQQSLDQGLQFLIQYYNGEERAKGNILERFSAQQFPDLHSELNLSSLELGDSALYFCASSVGTSQYFGPGTRLTVL.